What follows is one T cell receptor beta chain and its context. These data belong to a study of T cells in Graves' hyperthyroidism and ophthalmopathy. Germline V lookup: CDR1 SGHKS, CDR2 YYEKEE (reference sequence). Trimming shortened V by 1 base and J by 0 bases, and 14 bases separated the two germline ends. The CDR3 extends over 17 amino acids. RNA transcripts served as the template for amplifying TCR beta CDR3 regions. In the first-round RT-PCR of the TCR CDR3, the HTBI primer set was used. Using its own MiXCR run on the multiplex PCR reads, TCRdb lists one record per CDR3 protein. The sample carries about 500,000 distinct CDR3 sequences, over 15% recorded once.

Sequencing was carried out using blood. The clonotype was recovered from a woman between 18 and 29 years old with Graves' ophthalmopathy. The J gene is TRBJ2-4, the V gene TRBV5-5; D possibly corresponds to TRBD1 (6 bases). The CDR3 DNA follows: TGTGCCAGCAGCTTGTACAGGGTTTGGGTAGCCAAAAACATTCAGTACTTC. It encodes CASSLYRVWVAKNIQYF.